This TCR beta chain was sequenced during a study of blood T cell repertoires in COVID-19. Overall study context: Samples of COVID-19 (acute and convalescent) were obtained from the United States, Italy and Spain.

As handled by the study authors: Reference gene primers were amplified, and this amplification served to estimate nucleated cell counts. The assay was immunoSEQ multiplex PCR, and TCRdb's table has in-frame clones only and misses some. The V and J calls and clone size are taken from that table; D and trimming were inferred from the DNA. The top ten hold about 8.6% of the sample, which has about 270,000 clones, roughly 86% seen once. V shed 1 base and J shed 5 bases, with 15 bases lying between them. CDR3 length equals 16 residues. Germline loops: CDR1 MGHRA, CDR2 YSYEKL. This TCR came from a man aged 35 to 55 with active or convalescent COVID-19. Sequenced material: peripheral blood. The chain employs TRBV4-1 and TRBJ1-5, with no clear D. The CDR3 region is CASSQGPGGGDQPQHF. The CDR3 region has the DNA TGCGCCAGCAGCCAAGGCCCGGGAGGTGGCGATCAGCCCCAGCATTTT.